The 32 T cell receptor beta chains listed next were all sequenced from one sample in a study of shared clonotypes between healthy human individuals. Data came from immunoSEQ multiplex PCR; TCRdb stores just in-frame clones and leaves some out. Counted here are about 680,000 clones, 73% occurring once; the ten biggest clones make up 1.5% to 2%. The sequencing input was memory CD4+ T cells sorted from blood. Subset: CD45RA-negative fraction. The receptors come from a woman aged 30 to 39 in good health.

The chain couples TRBV7-9 to TRBJ1-4, with 7 bases lining up with TRBD1. CDR1 and CDR2 from the germline V gene are SEHNR and FQNEAQ (reference sequence). V was pared by 2 bases and J by 8 bases, with 8 bases of the junction left unmatched. This CDR3 region has 15 residues. Here the CDR3 reads CASSLWRTGVEKLFF. The CDR3 bases are TGTGCCAGCAGCTTATGGCGAACAGGGGTCGAAAAACTGTTTTTT.

This rearrangement joins TRBV27 to TRBJ2-6; 7 positions match TRBD1. Trimming at V came to 2 bases and at J to 12 bases, leaving 10 bases not matched to a gene. Germline CDR1 is MNHEY and CDR2 is SMNVEV (reference sequence). CDR3 length equals 15 residues. CDR3 nucleotide sequence: TGTGCCAGCAGTTTAAACAGGGGTTCCCGTTTCGTCCTGACTTTC. Translated, it gives CASSLNRGSRFVLTF.

The chain is built from TRBV4-2 and TRBJ2-7; TRBD1 aligns across 7 bases. The CDR3 covers 14 residues. V gave up 4 bases and J gave up 2 bases; unmatched junction bases: 5. In germline, CDR1 is LGHNA, CDR2 YNFKEQ. The CDR3 nucleotides are TGTGCCAGCAGCCCAGGGACAGCCGCCTACGAGCAGTACTTC. Amino acids: CASSPGTAAYEQYF.

This clone was counted a few times. The V gene is TRBV19, the J gene TRBJ1-1, with D uncertain. The CDR3 sequence is 14 residues long. With 6 bases removed from V and 5 bases from J, the gap between germline ends came to 16 bases. The germline CDR1 and CDR2 sequences are LNHDA and SQIVND (reference sequence). CDR3 coding DNA: TGTGCCAGTAGCAACAATTTGATCGGAACTGAAGCTTTCTTT. Translation: CASSNNLIGTEAFF.

This clone was recorded once. The V and J genes are TRBV30 and TRBJ2-3, with 8 bases that match TRBD2. The length of the CDR3 is 14 residues. J lost 2 bases, V lost 2 bases, and 3 bases had no gene match. The V gene's germline CDR1 is GTSNPN and CDR2 SVGIG (reference sequence). CDR3 in DNA: TGTGCCTGGAGTAGAGCGGGAGACACAGATACGCAGTATTTT. It translates to CAWSRAGDTDTQYF.

The chain recombines TRBV18 with TRBJ2-5; 7 bases agree with TRBD1. The germline gives CDR1 KGHSH, CDR2 LQKENI. The CDR3 loop spans 14 amino acids. With V trimmed by 3 bases and J by 5 bases, 6 bases remained unmatched. CDR3 protein: CASSPGTVLETQYF. CDR3 in DNA: TGTGCCAGCTCACCCGGGACAGTTCTGGAGACCCAGTACTTC.

V gene TRBV6-5 combines with J gene TRBJ2-6; no clear D gene. Trimming cost V 7 bases and J 0 bases, with 7 bases left between them. This CDR3 contains 14 residues. Germline lookup yields CDR1 MNHEY and CDR2 SVGAGI. In DNA, the CDR3 is TGTGCCAGCAAAATCGGCTCTGGGGCCAACGTCCTGACTTTC. As protein: CASKIGSGANVLTF.

The chain is built from TRBV18 and TRBJ2-1, with 7 positions matching TRBD2. V was pared by 3 bases and J by 6 bases, with 8 bases of the junction left unmatched. The CDR3 loop spans 15 amino acids. The germline CDR1 and CDR2 sequences are KGHSH and LQKENI. CDR3 residues: CASSPGRADVNEQFF. For the CDR3, the DNA is TGTGCCAGCTCACCGGGGAGGGCCGATGTCAATGAGCAGTTCTTC.

The chain links TRBV5-1 to TRBJ2-2, with TRBD2 matching over 9 bases. There are 16 residues in the CDR3. From germline, CDR1 is SGHRS and CDR2 YFSETQ. Trimming removed 0 bases from V and 4 bases from J; junction bases left unmatched: 4. DNA for the CDR3: TGCGCCAGCAGCTTGGTGGCGACTAGCGGCACCGGGGAGCTGTTTTTT. It specifies CASSLVATSGTGELFF.

This clone has just a few counts. Other DNA sequences in the sample encode the same CDR3. The chain combines TRBV18 with TRBJ2-3, with 10 bases that match TRBD2. J lost 4 bases, V lost 2 bases, and 3 bases had no gene match. There are 15 residues in the CDR3. Germline V gene sequence: CDR1 KGHSH, CDR2 LQKENI. DNA for the CDR3: TGTGCCAGCTCACCAGCGCTAGCGGGAGCAGATACGCAGTATTTT. Its protein is CASSPALAGADTQYF.

This clone was detected once. J is TRBJ1-6 and V is TRBV5-1, with unresolved D. V lost 8 bases to trimming and J lost 4 bases, with 10 bases between them. Looked up from germline, CDR1 is SGHRS and CDR2 is YFSETQ. The CDR3 totals 13 residues. CDR3 nucleotide sequence: TGCGCCAGTTCGGCGGATTATAATTCACCCCTCCACTTT. It codes for CASSADYNSPLHF.

This chain uses TRBV28 with TRBJ1-1; weak D call: TRBD1 (6 bases). The CDR3 is 16 residues long. CDR1 and CDR2 (germline): MDHEN, SYDVKM. Trimming shortened V by 4 bases and J by 0 bases, and 15 bases separated the two germline ends. CDR3 residues: CASSSNPGGLNTEAFF. CDR3 in DNA: TGTGCCAGCAGTTCCAACCCGGGGGGCCTGAACACTGAAGCTTTCTTT.

The genes are TRBV2 and TRBJ2-5; 11 nucleotides line up with TRBD2. V was clipped by 4 bases and J by 5 bases; unmatched bases: 18. This CDR3 is built from 19 residues. CDR1 SNHLY and CDR2 FYNNEI come from the germline V gene. This CDR3 reads CASSGLGRTSGRSWETQYF. The CDR3 DNA follows: TGTGCCAGCAGTGGACTCGGTCGTACTAGCGGGAGATCTTGGGAGACCCAGTACTTC.

As to this clone: Other DNA sequences in this sample translate to the same CDR3. The chain is built from TRBV5-1 and TRBJ2-7; 7 bases are a match to TRBD1. CDR1 and CDR2 from the germline V gene are SGHRS and YFSETQ. Trimming at V came to 3 bases and at J to 5 bases, leaving 2 bases not matched to a gene. The CDR3 covers 12 residues. CDR3 DNA: TGCGCCAGCAGCTCAACAGGGGACGAGCAGTACTTC. Amino acids: CASSSTGDEQYF.

V and J are TRBV11-2 and TRBJ1-1, with D unclear. Germline loops: CDR1 SGHAT, CDR2 FQNNGV. V was pared by 4 bases and J by 8 bases, with 17 bases between. The CDR3 is 14 amino acids. Here the CDR3 DNA reads TGTGCCAGCAGCTGGAACAACGGCGGGTACGAAGCTTTCTTT. Translated: CASSWNNGGYEAFF.

The chain combines TRBV6-1 with TRBJ2-7, with D perhaps TRBD2 (6 bases). Germline V lookup: CDR1 MNHNS, CDR2 SASEGT. There are 17 residues in the CDR3. V lost 4 bases, J lost 7 bases, and 26 bases lay in between. CDR3 loop: CASSGFSPGAFLGEQYF. The CDR3 DNA reads TGTGCCAGCAGTGGCTTTTCCCCGGGAGCTTTCCTGGGGGAGCAGTACTTC.

CDR3 DNA sequence: TGTGCCTGGAGTGTGGTTCCCCCAGGGTCGAACACCGGGGAGCTGTTTTTT. It codes for CAWSVVPPGSNTGELFF. The rearrangement links TRBV30 to TRBJ2-2; D perhaps matches TRBD1 (5 bases). The germline gives CDR1 GTSNPN, CDR2 SVGIG (reference sequence). This CDR3 is built from 17 residues. Trimming took 0 bases from V and 0 from J, leaving 14 bases between them.

This clone appeared a few times. The rearrangement uses TRBV5-1 and TRBJ2-5; 10 nucleotides match TRBD1. V shed 3 bases, J shed 5 bases, and the junction held 10 bases outside the gene matches. The CDR3 is 16 amino acids. Germline CDR1 reads SGHRS; CDR2 reads YFSETQ. Written as DNA, the CDR3 is TGCGCCAGCAGCTCCCAGAGGGGGACAGGGGATGAGACCCAGTACTTC. Encoded protein: CASSSQRGTGDETQYF.

The chain is built from TRBV5-4 and TRBJ2-7, with TRBD2 matching 8 bases. The CDR3 is made up of 16 amino acids. In germline, CDR1 is SGHNT, CDR2 YYREEE (reference sequence). Trimming at V came to 0 bases and at J to 2 bases, leaving 7 bases not matched to a gene. CDR3 nucleotide sequence: TGTGCCAGCAGCTTGGCCGGCCCACTAGCGGCCTACGAGCAGTACTTC. Encoded protein: CASSLAGPLAAYEQYF.

This clone was found once. The chain joins TRBV9 to TRBJ1-4, with D tentatively TRBD1 (6 bases). V shed 0 bases and J shed 0 bases, with 12 bases lying between them. The germline V gene encodes CDR1 SGDLS and CDR2 YYNGEE. This CDR3 has 17 amino acids. The chain's CDR3 is CASSVGTDNPTNEKLFF. The CDR3 DNA reads as TGTGCCAGCAGCGTAGGGACAGACAACCCAACTAATGAAAAACTGTTTTTT.

This chain uses TRBV11-2 with TRBJ1-6, with no clear D. V was pared by 3 bases and J by 8 bases, with 11 bases between. Germline CDR1 reads SGHAT; CDR2 reads FQNNGV. This CDR3 region has 14 residues. In DNA form, the CDR3 reads TGTGCCAGCAGCTTGGGGTCCGGCTATTCACCCCTCCACTTT. Its translation is CASSLGSGYSPLHF.

The V and J genes are TRBV5-8 and TRBJ2-1; the match to TRBD1 covers 7 bases. The CDR3 is made up of 12 amino acids. V was clipped by 0 bases and J by 15 bases; unmatched bases: 6. CDR1 is SGHTS and CDR2 is YDEGEE in the germline V gene. The CDR3 nucleotides read TGTGCCAGCAGCTTGGACAGGGGATATCCGTTCTTC. Its protein is CASSLDRGYPFF. The full variable domain, its missing parts supplied by reference TRBV5-8 and TRBJ2-1, is EAGVTQSPTHLIKTRGQQATLRCSPISGHTSVYWYQQALGLGLQFLLWYDEGEERNRGNFPPRFSGRQFPNYSSELNVNALELEDSALYLCASSLDRGYPFFGPGTRLTVL.

The chain carries TRBV7-6 and TRBJ1-1, with D unclear. V lost 8 bases and J 1 base, leaving 14 bases between the germline ends. The germline V gene encodes CDR1 SGHVS and CDR2 FNYEAQ. This CDR3 has 14 amino acids. The CDR3 region is CASRGTARNTEAFF. Written as DNA, the CDR3 is TGTGCCAGCCGGGGAACAGCGAGGAACACTGAAGCTTTCTTT.

The chain employs TRBV4-1 and TRBJ2-7; 9 bases map to TRBD2. V lost 4 bases, J lost 2 bases, and 9 bases stayed unmatched. Germline V gene data show CDR1 as MGHRA and CDR2 as YSYEKL. CDR3 length: 16 residues. CDR3 sequence reads: CASSLNAGGSPYEQYF. CDR3 bases: TGCGCCAGCAGCCTAAACGCGGGAGGGAGCCCCTACGAGCAGTACTTC.

This chain uses TRBV30 with TRBJ1-2; TRBD1 might be the D (6 bases). V was clipped by 3 bases and J by 0 bases, with 11 bases between them. CDR3 length: 14 residues. CDR1 and CDR2 from the germline V gene are GTSNPN and SVGIG (reference sequence). The DNA of the CDR3 is TGTGCCTGGAGCGGACAGCGAGCTAACTATGGCTACACCTTC. Translation gives CAWSGQRANYGYTF.

Of note for this clone: A much larger clone differs from this one at a single base, so this may be a read error. The chain joins TRBV7-9 to TRBJ2-3; possible D gene TRBD2, 5 bases. V lost 0 bases and J lost 1, with 5 bases in between. The CDR3 extends over 14 amino acids. CDR1 SEHNR and CDR2 FQNEAQ come from the germline V gene (reference sequence). In DNA form, the CDR3 reads TGTGCCAGCAGCTTAGCGGGAGGCACAGATACGCAGTATTTT. It is translated as CASSLAGGTDTQYF.

V gene TRBV19 combines with J gene TRBJ2-2; 13 nucleotides match TRBD2. The CDR3 runs to 19 residues. The junction had 14 bases not matched to a gene; V was cut back by 3 bases and J by 7 bases. Germline CDR1 LNHDA, CDR2 SQIVND (reference sequence). For the CDR3, the DNA is TGTGCCAGTAGTATCATTCGGACTAGCGGGAGTTTTAGGGACGGGGAGCTGTTTTTT. Its protein is CASSIIRTSGSFRDGELFF.

This chain uses TRBV19 with TRBJ2-7, with a tentative D call TRBD2 (6 bases). The V gene lost 1 base and the J gene lost 5 bases, with 9 bases spanning the gap. This CDR3 comprises 13 residues. Per germline, CDR1 LNHDA and CDR2 SQIVND (reference sequence). CDR3 sequence: CASSIAGAHEQYF. The CDR3 DNA sequence: TGTGCCAGTAGTATAGCGGGAGCTCACGAGCAGTACTTC.

This chain connects TRBV10-1 to TRBJ2-3; tentatively, D is TRBD2 (6 bases). Germline CDR1 is WNHNN and CDR2 is SYGVQD (reference sequence). V shed 8 bases and J shed 4 bases, with 13 bases lying between them. The CDR3 spans 13 residues. CDR3 nucleotides: TGCGCCAGCGGGGGGTTCATCCCAGATACGCAGTATTTT. Protein product: CASGGFIPDTQYF.

The chain employs TRBV6-6 and TRBJ2-7; 14 bases fit TRBD2. CDR1 is MNHNY and CDR2 is SVGAGI in the germline V gene (reference sequence). The CDR3 covers 14 residues. V shed 5 bases, J shed 6 bases, and the junction held 3 bases outside the gene matches. CDR3 sequence: CASSRTSGRFEQYF. CDR3 bases: TGTGCCAGCAGTCGGACTAGCGGGAGGTTCGAGCAGTACTTC.

V usage is TRBV11-2 and J usage is TRBJ2-6, with D unresolved. V lost 3 bases to trimming and J lost 0 bases, with 6 bases between them. CDR1 and CDR2 (germline): SGHAT, FQNNGV. CDR3 length: 15 amino acids. This chain's CDR3 is CASSFQNSGANVLTF. CDR3 coding DNA: TGTGCCAGCAGCTTCCAGAACTCTGGGGCCAACGTCCTGACTTTC. Combining the CDR3 with reference TRBV11-2 and TRBJ2-6 gives the whole variable domain EAGVAQSPRYKIIEKRQSVAFWCNPISGHATLYWYQQILGQGPKLLIQFQNNGVVDDSQLPKDRFSAERLKGVDSTLKIQPAKLEDSAVYLCASSFQNSGANVLTFGAGSRLTVL.

The chain couples TRBV2 to TRBJ1-6, with a tentative D call TRBD1 (5 bases). V was trimmed by 8 bases and J by 10 bases, leaving 18 bases between them. The CDR3 has 14 amino acids. Germline CDR1 is SNHLY and CDR2 is FYNNEI. For the CDR3, the DNA is TGTGCCAGCCAGAGACGGGACCTTGGGTCACCCCTCCACTTT. This sequence encodes CASQRRDLGSPLHF.